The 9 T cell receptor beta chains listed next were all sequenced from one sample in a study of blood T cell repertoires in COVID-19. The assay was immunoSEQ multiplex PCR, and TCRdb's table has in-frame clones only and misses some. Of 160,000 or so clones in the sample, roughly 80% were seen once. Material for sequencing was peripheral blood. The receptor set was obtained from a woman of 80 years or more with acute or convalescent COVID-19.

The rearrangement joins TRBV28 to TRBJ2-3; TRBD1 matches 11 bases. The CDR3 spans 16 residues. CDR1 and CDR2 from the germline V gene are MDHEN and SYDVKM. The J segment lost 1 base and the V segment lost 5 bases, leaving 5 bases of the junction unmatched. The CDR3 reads CASSPTDRGRTDTQYF. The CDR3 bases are TGTGCCAGCAGTCCAACGGACAGGGGGCGCACAGATACGCAGTATTTT. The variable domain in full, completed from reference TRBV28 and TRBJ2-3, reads DVKVTQSSRYLVKRTGEKVFLECVQDMDHENMFWYRQDPGLGLRLIYFSYDVKMKEKGDIPEGYSVSREKKERFSLILESASTNQTSMYLCASSPTDRGRTDTQYFGPGTRLTVL.

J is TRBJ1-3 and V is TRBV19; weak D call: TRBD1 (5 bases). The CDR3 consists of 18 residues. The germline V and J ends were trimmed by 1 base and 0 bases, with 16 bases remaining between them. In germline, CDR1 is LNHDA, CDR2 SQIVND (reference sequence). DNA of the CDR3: TGTGCCAGTAGTATAGGAACAGGAACCGGGGGCTCTGGAAACACCATATATTTT. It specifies CASSIGTGTGGSGNTIYF.

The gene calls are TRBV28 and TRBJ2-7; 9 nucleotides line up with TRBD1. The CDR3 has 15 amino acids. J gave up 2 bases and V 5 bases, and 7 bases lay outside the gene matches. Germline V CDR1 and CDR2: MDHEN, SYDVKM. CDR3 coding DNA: TGTGCCAGCAGTACCGGGACAGGGCTGCCCTACGAGCAGTACTTC. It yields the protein CASSTGTGLPYEQYF.

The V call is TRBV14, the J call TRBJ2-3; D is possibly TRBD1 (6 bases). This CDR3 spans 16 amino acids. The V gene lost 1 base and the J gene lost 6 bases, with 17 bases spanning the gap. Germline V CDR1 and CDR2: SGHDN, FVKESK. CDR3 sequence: CASSQGGRGSADTQYF. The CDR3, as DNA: TGTGCCAGCAGCCAAGGAGGTAGGGGGAGCGCGGATACGCAGTATTTT. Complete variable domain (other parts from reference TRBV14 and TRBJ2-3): EAGVTQFPSHSVIEKGQTVTLRCDPISGHDNLYWYRRVMGKEIKFLLHFVKESKQDESGMPNNRFLAERTGGTYSTLKVQPAELEDSGVYFCASSQGGRGSADTQYFGPGTRLTVL.

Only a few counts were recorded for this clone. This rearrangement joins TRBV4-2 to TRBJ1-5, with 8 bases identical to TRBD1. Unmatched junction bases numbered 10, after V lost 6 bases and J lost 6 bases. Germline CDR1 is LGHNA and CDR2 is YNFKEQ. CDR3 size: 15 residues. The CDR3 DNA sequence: TGTGCCAGCAGTCGTGACAGGGGAACGGGTCAGCCCCAGCATTTT. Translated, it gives CASSRDRGTGQPQHF.

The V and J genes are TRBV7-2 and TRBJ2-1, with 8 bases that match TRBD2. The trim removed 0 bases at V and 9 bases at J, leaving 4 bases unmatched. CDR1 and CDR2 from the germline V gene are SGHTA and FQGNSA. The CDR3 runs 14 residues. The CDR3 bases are TGTGCCAGCAGCTTAGCTTGGACTAGCCCTGAGCAGTTCTTC. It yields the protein CASSLAWTSPEQFF.

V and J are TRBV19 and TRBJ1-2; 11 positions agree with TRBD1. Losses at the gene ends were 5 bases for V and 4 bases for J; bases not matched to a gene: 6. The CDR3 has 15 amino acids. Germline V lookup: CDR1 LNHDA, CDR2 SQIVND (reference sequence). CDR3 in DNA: TGTGCCAGTAGTTTGGCCGGGACAGGGGGCTATGGCTACACCTTC. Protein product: CASSLAGTGGYGYTF.

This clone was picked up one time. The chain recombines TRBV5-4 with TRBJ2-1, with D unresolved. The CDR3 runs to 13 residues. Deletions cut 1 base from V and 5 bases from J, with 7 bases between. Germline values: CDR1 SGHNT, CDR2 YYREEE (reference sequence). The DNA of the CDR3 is TGTGCCAGCAGCTTGCAAGCAAACAATGAGCAGTTCTTC. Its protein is CASSLQANNEQFF.

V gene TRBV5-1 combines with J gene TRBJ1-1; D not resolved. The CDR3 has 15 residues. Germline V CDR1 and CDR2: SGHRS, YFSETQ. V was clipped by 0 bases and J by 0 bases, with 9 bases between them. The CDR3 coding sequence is TGCGCCAGCAGCTTGGATCCGGAGTTGAACACTGAAGCTTTCTTT. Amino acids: CASSLDPELNTEAFF.